The rows below give T cell receptor beta chains drawn from one sample of a study of blood T cell repertoires in COVID-19. The method was immunoSEQ multiplex PCR; TCRdb's version includes in-frame clones alone and lacks a portion of them. The table includes 140,000 to 150,000 clones, 80% to 90% detected once. Material for sequencing was peripheral blood. Receptors were obtained from a man aged 55 to 70 with active or convalescent COVID-19. CDR3s leave out the opening cysteine and the closing phenylalanine or tryptophan.

AWSYRQGASFLNTGELF TRBV30 17
ASSGGPLLYEQY TRBV5-4 12
ASTPGTEAF TRBV12-3/TRBV12-4 9
ASSRRDSGNTIY TRBV9 12
ASSPWTGTGNTIY TRBV18 13
SVGQGNSPLH TRBV29-1 10
ASSAGNNPYEQY TRBV7-2 12
AATGGEVNTEAF TRBV28 12
ASSQTVPWATGELF TRBV3-1/TRBV3-2 14
ASSSSGTGHNQPQH TRBV28 14
ASSYSRRPNIQY TRBV6-5 12
ASSNKIKGQNTEAF TRBV6-2/TRBV6-3 14
ATSRGREHNVDEQF TRBV15 14
ASSQDSGPTRAEAF TRBV4-3 14
ATQTGTGRGYT TRBV24-1 11
ASSNQQGLDEQF TRBV19 12
ASSRGGSLRETQY TRBV7-2 13
ASSSDRGRETQY TRBV6-5 12
ASSPPGAPGNTIY TRBV18 13
ASSQGTGAGAEQY TRBV4-3 13
ASSLTGTGSYEQY TRBV5-1 13
ASMRGGLGELF TRBV6-5 11
ASKTGIERTDTQY TRBV4-1 13
ASSPTGLAALKGDTQY TRBV7-2 16
ATSDRTGLAGAIADTQY TRBV24-1 17
ASSQRGLRGGQNEQF TRBV10-1 15
ASGEAPSQETQY TRBV2 12
ASSISDRGGEQY TRBV19 12
ASSLDGSRRDTQY TRBV7-2 13
ASTRTGGGETQY TRBV5-1 12
ASSSSRDMRYT TRBV3-1/TRBV3-2 11
ASSPPTGQVFNEQF TRBV18 14
ASSLAGTGAFNEQF TRBV5-1 14
ASRPPPGEQNYGYT TRBV28 14
ASSQEVFLLAATGELF TRBV4-3 16
ASGPGHYNYGYT TRBV12-5 12
ASSQSRGADGTDTQY TRBV6-6 15
ASSIQGLGATNTGELF TRBV19 16
ASSISGATNEKLF TRBV2 13
ASGFPRGGAVGEAF TRBV12-5 14
ASSIGGSHTETQY TRBV19 13
ASSLTGTGGNQPQH TRBV11-2 14
ASSLTSLTEAF TRBV7-9 11
ASSLRGTGVNEQF TRBV5-1 13
ASSLAVGAMYEQY TRBV7-9 13
ASSNLPQGLVPGNTIY TRBV11-2 16
ASSLALGSYGYT TRBV5-1 12
ASRRQGYEQY TRBV13 10
ASSPTGDNEKLF TRBV7-9 12
ASSSRTGKVGVRTGELF TRBV5-8 17
ASSFWDIRFSTYNEQF TRBV12-1 16
ARRTIQHYGYT TRBV2 11
ASSLTGFEGYT TRBV12-3/TRBV12-4 11
ASSSPTLRHEQF TRBV19 12
ASSSEAGSGKETQY TRBV7-9 14
ASSQSGQNNSPLH TRBV3-1/TRBV3-2 13
ASRGTGELNYGYT TRBV6-5 13